Reported below is one TCR beta chain. As yet, its antigen is unknown. CDR1 is WNHNN and CDR2 is SYGVQD in the germline V gene (reference sequence). The CDR3 is 14 amino acids. Unmatched junction bases numbered 3, after V lost 2 bases and J lost 5 bases. This specimen belongs to a study of cytomegalovirus exposure and HLA in healthy donors. In the study overall: Unique TCR beta sequences numbering approximately 120 million came from about 180 million T cells in an earlier analysis. Study-wide points: Reports described diagnosis of cytomegalovirus status by the classifier as highly specific and sensitive.

Both 60 Vbeta primers and 13 Jbeta primers went into the PCR. Data came from immunoSEQ multiplex PCR; TCRdb stores just in-frame clones and leaves some out. The sample has approximately 100,000 clones. The sequencing input was PBMCs. The chain uses TRBV10-1 and TRBJ2-1; 7 nucleotides agree with TRBD1. The origin of this receptor is a man in his forties or fifties in good health and CMV-seropositive. In nucleotides, the CDR3 is TGCGCCAGCAGTGAGCCGGACAGGAACAATGAGCAGTTCTTC. It translates to CASSEPDRNNEQFF.